This TCR beta chain was observed in a study of blood T cell repertoires in COVID-19 (dated by TCRdb to the early 2020s). About the full investigation: The collaborator samples originated in the United States, Italy and Spain and spanned the acute and convalescent phases of COVID-19. The material from the prospective study consisted of cDNA or gDNA derived from T cells, B-cell-depleted T cells, or PBMCs. Subjects who had been exposed to COVID-19, were actively infected with it, or had recovered from it provided the deeply sampled blood TCRbeta repertoires that made up the dataset. A freely available public database, intended as a resource for researchers studying the immune response to SARS-CoV-2, is where the repertoires were released. The samples were drawn from the first 160 participants of the ongoing ImmuneRACE study and from some 1,300 subjects provided by 6 global collaborators. Sample metadata almost always included a de-identified subject ID, COVID-19 status, age in years and sex. HLA class I and class II types, where available, came from metadata supplied by the sample provider rather than from assay-based typing.

Findings and caveats that apply to the study as a whole: The quantity of clinical and demographic metadata differed by source and by participant and was supplied without curation.

Samples from volunteer blood donors who had recovered from COVID-19 were contributed by a second Seattle source. Collaborating institutions collected whole blood in K2EDTA tubes following their own protocols. For TCRbeta analysis, collaborator samples were shipped as frozen whole blood, as isolated PBMCs, or as DNA extracted from either sample type. TCRbeta CDR3 regions were amplified from genomic DNA using the immunoSEQ Assay, a bias-controlled multiplex PCR. The original methods were these. Nucleated cell counts per sample were estimated from amplification of reference gene primers within the assay. Sequence reads were collapsed and filtered to measure the absolute abundance of every unique TCRbeta CDR3 rearrangement. Productive Simpson clonality was computed per sample as the square root of Simpson's diversity index over productive rearrangements. Entries here come from immuneACCESS through TCRdb and include only in-frame sequences with V and J called. Some clones fail to appear in such tables; in the studies checked, an unresolved V gene covers under half of the shortfall, and the cause of the remainder is unknown. V and J calls and clone size come straight from that table; D and trimming were deduced from the DNA. The sample table shows 250,000 to 350,000 clones, and approximately 87% are seen once. In total, the top ten clones hold around 8% of the sample.

This clone was observed a single time. Its target antigen remains unknown. The sample holds no much larger clone one base away, and base qualities are not on file. The CDR3 covers 14 residues, taking in both the cysteine and the phenylalanine. Of the read, only the CDR3 DNA is kept; its 42 bases are in frame from base 1. In the germline V gene (reference sequence), CDR1 corresponds to MNHEY and CDR2 to SMNVEV. Trimming takes 4 bases from V and 6 bases from J, and the germline ends sit 10 bases apart. The sequence was collected from a woman aged 50 to 60 who had recovered from COVID-19. The chain joins TRBV27 to TRBJ1-6; no confident D gene assignment can be made. The sample was peripheral blood. The nucleotide sequence reads as follows: TGTGCCAGCAGTTCAAGCGTTCCTAATTCACCCCTCCACTTT. This translates into CASSSSVPNSPLHF.